This record covers a single T cell receptor beta chain. The antigen is unknown. Depth targeted 1 in 200,000 to 1 in 1 million T cells, averaging around 9.5x coverage per clonotype. TCRdb's copy holds only in-frame clones and misses some; the assay was immunoSEQ multiplex PCR. The sample has almost 250,000 clones, 70% seen once. This sample is drawn from a study of cytotoxic CD8 clonotypes in ibrutinib-treated CLL. Looking at the study overall: There were about 12 relapsed/refractory patients and about 15 treatment-naive patients, and 17 to 18 were IGHV unmutated. By median 68 months, 12 had progressed and about 15 stayed remitted; responses had been 2 complete and around 25 partial.

Study-level points and caveats: Public clonotypes were uncommon and contracted or stayed stable on treatment.

Germline lookup yields CDR1 SGHTA and CDR2 FQGNSA. The length of the CDR3 is 15 residues. Trimming left V 6 bases short and J 1 base short, with 14 bases between. The rearrangement uses TRBV7-2 and TRBJ2-3, with D possibly matching TRBD1 (5 bases). The TCR comes from a human donor with chronic lymphocytic leukemia. Sequenced material: PBMCs, taken after 24 months of ibrutinib treatment. As DNA, the CDR3 is TGTGCCAGCAGGCATGACAGCCTACGCACAGATACGCAGTATTTT. It specifies CASRHDSLRTDTQYF.